This is a list of T cell receptor beta chains from one sample in a study of brain T cells in children with intractable seizures. Repertoires were generated with immunoSEQ multiplex PCR, while TCRdb's copy carries only in-frame clones and drops some. The sample records under 400,000 clones, nearly 95% being singletons. Sample: peripheral blood, taken 5 to 6 months after surgery. Receptor source: a boy under two years old with tuberous sclerosis and intractable seizures. Each CDR3 is given with its conserved first and last residue. A D gene is named only where the DNA matches it firmly. A clone size is listed for some rows: how often the clone was seen (once, few, many), or a class if it is expanded.

D gene	J gene	V gene	clone size	CDR3 DNA	CDR3 protein
.	TRBJ2-1	TRBV11-2	.	TGTGCCAGCAGCTTAGTCGGGACTTTCGCCAATGAGCAGTTCTTC	CASSLVGTFANEQFF
TRBD2	TRBJ2-5	TRBV30	once	TGTGCCTGGAGTGGGGGGCCCGGACTAGCGTACCAAGAGACCCAGTACTTC	CAWSGGPGLAYQETQYF
.	TRBJ1-2	TRBV2	.	TGTGCCAGCAGTGACGGGCTAAAAGATGGCTACACCTTC	CASSDGLKDGYTF
.	TRBJ1-4	TRBV5-8	once	TGTGCCAGCAGCCCGGGAAACCTCGCAACTAATGAAAAACTGTTTTTT	CASSPGNLATNEKLFF
.	TRBJ2-3	TRBV10-3	.	TGTGCCATCTCAGGGGGGAGCGCAGATACGCAGTATTTT	CAISGGSADTQYF
.	TRBJ1-1	TRBV30	.	TGTGCCAGCACGGGGGGGAACACTGAAGCTTTCTTT	CASTGGNTEAFF
.	TRBJ2-4	TRBV7-2	.	TGTGCCAGCAGCTATTCTTCCGGGACCAAAAACATTCAGTACTTC	CASSYSSGTKNIQYF
.	TRBJ2-2	TRBV29-1	.	TGCAGCGTTGTATGGGAGAACACCGGGGAGCTGTTTTTT	CSVVWENTGELFF
.	TRBJ1-1	TRBV24-1	.	TGTGCCACCATCAGGGGTCCGAACACTGAAGCTTTCTTT	CATIRGPNTEAFF
.	TRBJ1-5	TRBV6-1	.	TGTGCCAGCAGTGAAGTCCAGAGGGGAAATCAGCCCCAGCATTTT	CASSEVQRGNQPQHF
TRBD2	TRBJ2-1	TRBV29-1	.	TGCAGCGTTGAAGATGGGAAAGCGGGAGCTTCGAATGAGCAGTTCTTC	CSVEDGKAGASNEQFF
.	TRBJ2-5	TRBV20-1	.	TGCAGTGTCAGCGGGCAAGAGACCCAGTACTTC	CSVSGQETQYF
TRBD2	TRBJ2-3	TRBV7-9	.	TGTGCCAGCAGATTGCGGGGGAGCACAGATACGCAGTATTTT	CASRLRGSTDTQYF
TRBD1	TRBJ1-6	TRBV2	.	TGTGCCAGCCTTGGACAGGGAAAATTGAAGGATAATTCACCCCTCCACTTT	CASLGQGKLKDNSPLHF
.	TRBJ2-7	TRBV28	.	TGTGCCATCGGCTCCTACGAGCAGTACTTC	CAIGSYEQYF
TRBD1	TRBJ1-2	TRBV2	few	TGTGCCAGCAGGGGACAGGGGCTGTACTATGGCTACACCTTC	CASRGQGLYYGYTF
.	TRBJ1-2	TRBV23-1	.	TGCGCCACCCTAACGACAGGACCAATCCACTATGGCTACACCTTC	CATLTTGPIHYGYTF
.	TRBJ2-7	TRBV1	.	TGCACCAGCAGCCAAGACGCCAGGGGGACCTACGAGCAGTACTTC	CTSSQDARGTYEQYF
TRBD1	TRBJ1-2	TRBV5-4	.	TGTGCCAGCAGCCTCCAGGGGGCCTATGGCTACACCTTC	CASSLQGAYGYTF
.	TRBJ1-1	TRBV28	.	TGTGCCAGCAGTTCCGCGGGGGCCGAGACTGAAGCTTTCTTT	CASSSAGAETEAFF
TRBD1	TRBJ2-1	TRBV19	.	TGTGCCAGTAGTCCTCGACAGGGGGCGCGCAATGAGCAGTTCTTC	CASSPRQGARNEQFF
TRBD1	TRBJ2-7	TRBV5-1	.	TGCGCCAGCAGCGTAAACAGGGGAATAAACTACGAGCAGTACTTC	CASSVNRGINYEQYF
TRBD2	TRBJ2-7	TRBV6-5	.	TGTGCCAGCAGCTCTAGCGGGACCTACGAGCAGTACTTC	CASSSSGTYEQYF
TRBD1	TRBJ1-1	TRBV4-2	.	TGTGCCAGCAGCCAACGAGGCCTTTCCGGGACAGAGCGTTTCGAAGCTTTCTTT	CASSQRGLSGTERFEAFF
.	TRBJ1-6	TRBV7-2	.	TGTGCCAGCAGGTCAAGGGGTTCACCCCTCCACTTT	CASRSRGSPLHF
.	TRBJ1-5	TRBV5-1	.	TGCGCCAGCAGCCTAAGTGCAGGCAGCAATCAGCCCCAGCATTTT	CASSLSAGSNQPQHF
.	TRBJ2-3	TRBV7-3	.	TGTGCCAGCAGCCCCCAAAATACGCAGTATTTT	CASSPQNTQYF
.	TRBJ1-4	TRBV12-3/TRBV12-4	.	TGTGCCAGCAGTGGGGGGTGGGGAGAAAAACTGTTTTTT	CASSGGWGEKLFF
.	TRBJ2-1	TRBV7-9	.	TGTGCCAGCACCTCACAGGAGGGCCGCACCTACAATGAGCAGTTCTTC	CASTSQEGRTYNEQFF
.	TRBJ2-3	TRBV6-5	.	TGTGCCAGCAGTTACGGAGGGGGGGGGAGCACAGATACGCAGTATTTT	CASSYGGGGSTDTQYF